The 13 T cell receptor beta chains below were found in one sample sequenced in a study of blood T cells in healthy people across ages. Combining a sample-barcoded 5' primer with a J-beta primer mix, a second PCR ran for roughly 6 to 11 cycles. TCRdb fed the 5' RACE reads into MiXCR, producing one record per CDR3 protein. Of around 1.1 million distinct CDR3 sequences in the sample, less than 45% were seen once. The sequenced material came from blood. The source is a man between 18 and 29 years old in good health.

The chain links TRBV7-6 to TRBJ1-1; TRBD1 is a possible D gene (6 bases). The V end was cut by 2 bases, the J end by 5 bases, with 15 bases between. The CDR3 is 15 amino acids. Germline V CDR1 and CDR2: SGHVS, FNYEAQ. CDR3 in amino acids: CASSLRSRGPTEAFF. CDR3 bases: TGTGCCAGCAGCTTACGTTCCAGGGGTCCTACTGAAGCTTTCTTT.

This clonotype occurred a few times. The V call is TRBV15, the J call TRBJ2-7, with 7 positions matching TRBD1. Germline V lookup: CDR1 LNHNV, CDR2 YYDKDF (reference sequence). The CDR3 consists of 15 residues. After removal of 4 bases from V and 0 bases from J, the junction contained 6 bases not matched to a gene. CDR3 region: CATSTLTGSSYEQYF. DNA of the CDR3: TGTGCCACCAGCACTCTGACAGGGAGCTCCTACGAGCAGTACTTC.

The genes are TRBV6-1 and TRBJ2-2; D perhaps matches TRBD2 (7 bases). The V gene's germline CDR1 is MNHNS and CDR2 SASEGT. V shed 3 bases and J shed 2 bases, with 13 bases lying between them. This CDR3 is 16 amino acids long. The CDR3 is CASSDQGRENTGELFF. Written as DNA, the CDR3 is TGTGCCAGCAGTGATCAGGGGAGGGAAAACACCGGGGAGCTGTTTTTT.

The chain joins TRBV6-2 or TRBV6-3 to TRBJ2-5; 9 bases are shared with TRBD2. The V gene end was trimmed by 7 bases and the J gene end by 11 bases; junction bases not matched to a gene: 14. Germline CDR1 reads MNHEY; CDR2 reads SVGEGT. The CDR3 covers 14 residues. CDR3 coding DNA: TGTGCCAGCAAGGGGGCGGGGGGGTCGGATGAGCAGTACTTC. This encodes CASKGAGGSDEQYF.

The genes are TRBV3-1 and TRBJ1-2; TRBD1 is a possible D gene (5 bases). Germline V gene lookup returns CDR1 LGHDT and CDR2 YNNKEL (reference sequence). The CDR3 extends over 16 amino acids. Trimming took off 10 bases at V and 3 bases at J, with 24 bases between the two ends. CDR3 in DNA: TGTGCCACGGTACCCAGCCAGGGTGAGCTTCACTATGGCTACACCTTC. It codes for CATVPSQGELHYGYTF.

This clonotype has a handful of counts. This CDR3 reads CASSQDISTDTQYF. DNA of the CDR3: TGCGCCAGCAGCCAAGATATTTCGACAGATACGCAGTATTTT. V usage is TRBV4-3 and J usage is TRBJ2-3; D not resolved. V shed 0 bases and J shed 3 bases, with 7 bases lying between them. The CDR3 totals 14 residues. Germline CDR1 is LGHNA and CDR2 is YSLEER.

The sample holds a few counts of this clonotype. The J gene is TRBJ2-1, the V gene TRBV7-9; 8 nucleotides match TRBD2. J was trimmed by 3 bases and V by 5 bases; bases with no gene match: 6. This CDR3 has 15 residues. Looked up from germline, CDR1 is SEHNR and CDR2 is FQNEAQ (reference sequence). The CDR3 coding sequence is TGTGCCAGCAGCATAACTAGCGGACGCTACAATGAGCAGTTCTTC. Amino acids: CASSITSGRYNEQFF.

Comments on this clonotype: The junction shows a germline mismatch at one end, possibly a read error. The genes are TRBV6-6 and TRBJ2-1, with 8 bases matching TRBD1. The J call may be mistaken, given a closer DNA end match to TRBJ2-7. CDR3 size: 15 residues. Looked up from germline, CDR1 is MNHNY and CDR2 is SVGAGI (reference sequence). The DNA of the CDR3 is TGTGCCTGCAGAACTGGACAGGGCGAGGTCTACGAGCAGTACTTC. This codes for CACRTGQGEVYEQYF.

The CDR3 loop is CASSPPGSTSPIGELFF. The CDR3 coding sequence is TGTGCCAGCAGCCCCCCTGGGAGTACTAGCCCAATCGGGGAGCTGTTTTTT. The gene calls are TRBV7-9 and TRBJ2-2, with a weak D call TRBD2 (6 bases). Between the trimmed V and J ends, which lost 5 bases and 7 bases, there was a span of 23 bases. This CDR3 has 17 residues. The germline gives CDR1 SEHNR, CDR2 FQNEAQ (reference sequence). Full variable domain (remainder filled in from reference TRBV7-9 and TRBJ2-2): DTGVSQNPRHKITKRGQNVTFRCDPISEHNRLYWYRQTLGQGPEFLTYFQNEAQLEKSRLLSDRFSAERPKGSFSTLEIQRTEQGDSAMYLCASSPPGSTSPIGELFFGEGSRLTVL.

The V and J genes are TRBV20-1 and TRBJ2-3, with a possible D match to TRBD2 (6 bases). V lost 1 base and J lost 3, with 20 bases in between. Germline V gene data show CDR1 as DFQATT and CDR2 as SNEGSKA (reference sequence). This CDR3 has 17 residues. In DNA form, the CDR3 reads TGCAGTGCTAGAGGGGAACGGGGGTCTGCAAGGACAGATACGCAGTATTTT. It codes for CSARGERGSARTDTQYF.

A few counts support this clonotype. The rearrangement joins TRBV6-5 to TRBJ2-7, with 13 bases fitting TRBD2. Trimming at V came to 4 bases and at J to 5 bases, leaving 5 bases not matched to a gene. This CDR3 has 15 residues. Germline V lookup: CDR1 MNHEY, CDR2 SVGAGI. The CDR3 is CASSLLAGGRDEQYF. DNA for the CDR3: TGTGCCAGCAGTTTACTAGCGGGGGGGAGGGACGAGCAGTACTTC.

To note about this clonotype: The germline gene is not matched at one end of the junction; a read error may be the cause. CDR3 sequence (DNA): TGTGCCAGCACCTCAGGTGGCTATGGCCACACCTTC. It is translated as CASTSGGYGHTF. V gene TRBV12-3 or TRBV12-4 combines with J gene TRBJ1-2; D call uncertain. This CDR3 region has 12 residues.

J is TRBJ2-7 and V is TRBV12-3 or TRBV12-4; D may be TRBD2 (5 bases). The CDR3 runs to 17 residues. Deletions cut 0 bases from V and 2 bases from J, with 17 bases between. The CDR3 is CASSLAVGGTLAYEQYF. CDR3 DNA: TGTGCCAGCAGTTTAGCCGTTGGAGGTACCCTTGCCTACGAGCAGTACTTC.